This T cell receptor (beta chain) was identified in a study of T cell changes during pregnancy in multiple sclerosis. Here immunoSEQ multiplex PCR was the method, and the copy in TCRdb shows in-frame clones only, minus some. The sample holds 20,000 to 25,000 clones, about 88% seen once. The CDR3 sequence is 14 residues long. The V end lost 0 bases, the J end lost 4 bases, and 7 bases lay between the germline ends. Germline loops: CDR1 PRHDT, CDR2 FYEKMQ (reference sequence). The chain carries TRBV13 and TRBJ2-1; no firm D call. The sample consisted of CD8+ T cells from peripheral blood mononuclear cells, taken after pregnancy. This TCR was recovered from a female donor with multiple sclerosis, enrolled in a pregnancy study. The CDR3 DNA reads TGTGCCAGCAGCTTAGGCGATAGATACAATGAGCAGTTCTTC. Residues: CASSLGDRYNEQFF.